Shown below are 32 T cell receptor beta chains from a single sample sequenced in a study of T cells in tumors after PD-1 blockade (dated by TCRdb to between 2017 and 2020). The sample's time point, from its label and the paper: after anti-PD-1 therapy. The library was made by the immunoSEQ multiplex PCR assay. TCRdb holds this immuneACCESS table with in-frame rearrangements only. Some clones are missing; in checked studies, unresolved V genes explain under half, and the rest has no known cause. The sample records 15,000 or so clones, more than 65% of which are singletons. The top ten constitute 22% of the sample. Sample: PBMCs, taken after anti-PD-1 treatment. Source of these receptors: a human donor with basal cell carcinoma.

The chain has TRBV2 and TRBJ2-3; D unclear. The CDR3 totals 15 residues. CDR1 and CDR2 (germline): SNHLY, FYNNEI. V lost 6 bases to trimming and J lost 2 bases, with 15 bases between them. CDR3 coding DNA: TGTGCCAGCAGCTGGGGAAATTCAGCCACAGATACGCAGTATTTT. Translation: CASSWGNSATDTQYF.

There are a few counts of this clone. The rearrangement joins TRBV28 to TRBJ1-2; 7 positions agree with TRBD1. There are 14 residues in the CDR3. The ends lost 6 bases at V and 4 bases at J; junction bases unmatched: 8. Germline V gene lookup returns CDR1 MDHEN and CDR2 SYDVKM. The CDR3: CASSPTGLAYGYTF. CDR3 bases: TGTGCCAGCAGCCCGACAGGGTTGGCCTATGGCTACACCTTC.

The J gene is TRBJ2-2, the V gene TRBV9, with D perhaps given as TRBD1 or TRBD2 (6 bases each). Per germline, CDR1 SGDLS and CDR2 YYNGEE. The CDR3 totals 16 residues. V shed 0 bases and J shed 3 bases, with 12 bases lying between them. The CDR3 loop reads CASSVEGGGHTGELFF. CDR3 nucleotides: TGTGCCAGCAGCGTAGAGGGGGGTGGGCACACCGGGGAGCTGTTTTTT.

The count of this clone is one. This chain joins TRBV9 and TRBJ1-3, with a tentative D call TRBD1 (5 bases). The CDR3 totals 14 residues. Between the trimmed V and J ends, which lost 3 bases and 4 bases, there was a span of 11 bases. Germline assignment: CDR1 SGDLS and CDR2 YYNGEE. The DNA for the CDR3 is TGTGCCAGCAGCGAGGCTGGGGGGGGAAACACCATATATTTT. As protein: CASSEAGGGNTIYF.

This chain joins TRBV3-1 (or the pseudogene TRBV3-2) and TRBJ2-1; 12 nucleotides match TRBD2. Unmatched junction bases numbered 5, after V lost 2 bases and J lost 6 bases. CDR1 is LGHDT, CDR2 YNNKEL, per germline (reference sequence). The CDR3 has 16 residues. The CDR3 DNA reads TGTGCCAGCAGCCAACCGGGACTAGCGGGTCTCAATGAGCAGTTCTTC. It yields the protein CASSQPGLAGLNEQFF.

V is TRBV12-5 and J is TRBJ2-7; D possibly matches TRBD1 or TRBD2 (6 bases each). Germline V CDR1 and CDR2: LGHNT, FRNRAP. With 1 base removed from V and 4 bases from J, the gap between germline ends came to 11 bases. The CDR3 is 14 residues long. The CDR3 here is CASGLGQGRYEQYF. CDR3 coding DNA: TGTGCTAGTGGTTTGGGGCAGGGGAGGTACGAGCAGTACTTC.

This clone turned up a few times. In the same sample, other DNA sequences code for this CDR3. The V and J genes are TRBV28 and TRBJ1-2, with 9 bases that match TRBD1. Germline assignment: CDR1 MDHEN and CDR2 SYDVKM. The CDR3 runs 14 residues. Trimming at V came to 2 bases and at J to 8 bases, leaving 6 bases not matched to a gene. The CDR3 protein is CASSLTTGGGGYTF. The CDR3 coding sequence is TGTGCCAGCAGTTTAACTACAGGGGGCGGGGGCTACACCTTC.

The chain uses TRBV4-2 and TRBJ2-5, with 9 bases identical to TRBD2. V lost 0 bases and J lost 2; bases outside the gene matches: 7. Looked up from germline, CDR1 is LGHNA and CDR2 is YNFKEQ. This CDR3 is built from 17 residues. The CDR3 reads CASSQELRGGGQETQYF. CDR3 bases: TGTGCCAGCAGCCAAGAACTGCGGGGGGGTGGGCAAGAGACCCAGTACTTC.

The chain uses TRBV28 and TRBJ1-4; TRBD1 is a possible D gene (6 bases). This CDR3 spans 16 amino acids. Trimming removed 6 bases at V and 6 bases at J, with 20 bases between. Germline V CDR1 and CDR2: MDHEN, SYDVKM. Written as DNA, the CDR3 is TGTGCCAGCAGCTCAGGCGGGGGGGGCGTTTATGAAAAACTGTTTTTT. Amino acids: CASSSGGGGVYEKLFF. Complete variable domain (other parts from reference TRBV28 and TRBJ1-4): DVKVTQSSRYLVKRTGEKVFLECVQDMDHENMFWYRQDPGLGLRLIYFSYDVKMKEKGDIPEGYSVSREKKERFSLILESASTNQTSMYLCASSSGGGGVYEKLFFGSGTQLSVL.

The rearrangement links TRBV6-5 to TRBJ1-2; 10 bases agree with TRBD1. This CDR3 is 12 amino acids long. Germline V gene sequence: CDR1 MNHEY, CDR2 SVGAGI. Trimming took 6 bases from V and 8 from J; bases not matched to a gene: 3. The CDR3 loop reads CASSRQGAGYTF. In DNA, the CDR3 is TGTGCCAGCAGCCGACAGGGGGCGGGCTACACCTTC.

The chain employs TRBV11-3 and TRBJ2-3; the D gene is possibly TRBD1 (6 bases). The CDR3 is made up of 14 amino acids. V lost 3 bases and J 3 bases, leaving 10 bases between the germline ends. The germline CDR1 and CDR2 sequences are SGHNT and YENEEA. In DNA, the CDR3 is TGTGCCAGCAGCTTCCGGACAGATACAGATACGCAGTATTTT. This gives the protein CASSFRTDTDTQYF.

In DNA, the CDR3 is TGTGCCAGCAGCTATAGCGGGGTATCCTACGAGCAGTACTTC. Translating it yields CASSYSGVSYEQYF. The chain links TRBV13 to TRBJ2-7, with 8 positions matching TRBD2. The germline V gene has CDR1 PRHDT and CDR2 FYEKMQ (reference sequence). Unmatched junction bases numbered 3, after V lost 4 bases and J lost 1 base. This CDR3 region has 14 residues.

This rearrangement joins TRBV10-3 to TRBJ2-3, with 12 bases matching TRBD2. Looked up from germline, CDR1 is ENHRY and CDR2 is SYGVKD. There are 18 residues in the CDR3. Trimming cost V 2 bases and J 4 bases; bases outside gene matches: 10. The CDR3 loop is CAISEGLAGKSSSDTQYF. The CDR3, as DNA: TGTGCCATCAGTGAGGGACTAGCGGGGAAGAGTAGCTCAGATACGCAGTATTTT.

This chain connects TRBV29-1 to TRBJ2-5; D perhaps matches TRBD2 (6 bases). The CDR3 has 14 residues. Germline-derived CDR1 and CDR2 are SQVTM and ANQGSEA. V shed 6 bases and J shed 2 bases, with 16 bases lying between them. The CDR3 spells CSVGYGTEQETQYF. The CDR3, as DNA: TGCAGCGTAGGCTATGGGACTGAACAAGAGACCCAGTACTTC.

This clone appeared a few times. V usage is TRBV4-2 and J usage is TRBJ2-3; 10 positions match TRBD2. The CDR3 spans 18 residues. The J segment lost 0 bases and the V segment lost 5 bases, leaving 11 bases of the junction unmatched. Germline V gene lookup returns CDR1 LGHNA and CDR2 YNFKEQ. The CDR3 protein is CASSSWTSGFSSTDTQYF. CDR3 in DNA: TGTGCCAGCAGCTCCTGGACTAGCGGCTTTTCTAGCACAGATACGCAGTATTTT.

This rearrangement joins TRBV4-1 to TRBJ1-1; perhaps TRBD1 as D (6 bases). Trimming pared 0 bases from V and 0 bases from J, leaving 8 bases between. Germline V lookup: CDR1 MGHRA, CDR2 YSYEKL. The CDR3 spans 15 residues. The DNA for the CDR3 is TGCGCCAGCAGCCAAGATGGACAGCTGAACACTGAAGCTTTCTTT. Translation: CASSQDGQLNTEAFF.

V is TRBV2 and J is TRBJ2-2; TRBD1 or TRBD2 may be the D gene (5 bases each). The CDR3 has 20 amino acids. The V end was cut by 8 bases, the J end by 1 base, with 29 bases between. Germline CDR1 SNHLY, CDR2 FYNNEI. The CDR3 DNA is TGTGCCAGCGAAGGGATTTATATCCTCCCGGGGACGGGGAACACCGGGGAGCTGTTTTTT. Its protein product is CASEGIYILPGTGNTGELFF. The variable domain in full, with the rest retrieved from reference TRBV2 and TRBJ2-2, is EPEVTQTPSHQVTQMGQEVILRCVPISNHLYFYWYRQILGQKVEFLVSFYNNEISEKSEIFDDQFSVERPDGSNFTLKIRSTKLEDSAMYFCASEGIYILPGTGNTGELFFGEGSRLTVL.

The CDR3 loop reads CASSFTDPITDTQYF. CDR3 sequence (DNA): TGTGCCAGCAGCTTTACAGATCCGATCACAGATACGCAGTATTTT. The rearrangement uses TRBV7-2 and TRBJ2-3; D unclear. Germline V CDR1 and CDR2: SGHTA, FQGNSA. The CDR3 is made up of 15 amino acids. V shed 3 bases and J shed 2 bases, with 12 bases lying between them.

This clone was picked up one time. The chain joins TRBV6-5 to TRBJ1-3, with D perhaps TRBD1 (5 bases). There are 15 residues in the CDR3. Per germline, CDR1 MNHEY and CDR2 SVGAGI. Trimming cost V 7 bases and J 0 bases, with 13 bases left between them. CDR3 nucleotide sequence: TGTGCCAGCAAGACAACAGGAGACTCTGGAAACACCATATATTTT. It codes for CASKTTGDSGNTIYF.

CDR3 nucleotides: TGCGCCAGCAGCGTAGGGAAACAGATCCCTAATGAAAAACTGTTTTTT. Translation: CASSVGKQIPNEKLFF. The J gene is TRBJ1-4, the V gene TRBV5-1, with no clear D. Germline V CDR1 and CDR2: SGHRS, YFSETQ. Deletions cut 4 bases from V and 3 bases from J, with 16 bases between. This CDR3 region has 16 residues.

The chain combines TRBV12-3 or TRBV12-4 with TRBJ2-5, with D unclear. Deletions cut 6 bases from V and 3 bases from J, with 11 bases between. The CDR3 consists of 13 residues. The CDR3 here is CASRTGGKETQYF. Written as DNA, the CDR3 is TGTGCCAGCAGAACGGGCGGTAAAGAGACCCAGTACTTC.

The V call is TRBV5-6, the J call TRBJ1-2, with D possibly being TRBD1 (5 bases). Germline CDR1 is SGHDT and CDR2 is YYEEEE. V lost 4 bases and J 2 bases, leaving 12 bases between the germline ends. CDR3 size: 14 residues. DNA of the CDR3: TGTGCCAGCAGCCCGTGGGACCGAAACTATGGCTACACCTTC. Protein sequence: CASSPWDRNYGYTF. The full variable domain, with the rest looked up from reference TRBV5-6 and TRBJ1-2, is DAGVTQSPTHLIKTRGQQVTLRCSPKSGHDTVSWYQQALGQGPQFIFQYYEEEERQRGNFPDRFSGHQFPNYSSELNVNALLLGDSALYLCASSPWDRNYGYTFGSGTRLTVV.

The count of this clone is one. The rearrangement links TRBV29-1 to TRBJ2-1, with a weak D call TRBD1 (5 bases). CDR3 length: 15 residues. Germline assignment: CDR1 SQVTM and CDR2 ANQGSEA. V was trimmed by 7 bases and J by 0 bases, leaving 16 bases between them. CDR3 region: CSGDSSKSSYNEQFF. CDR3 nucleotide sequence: TGCAGCGGCGACAGCTCAAAAAGCTCCTACAATGAGCAGTTCTTC.

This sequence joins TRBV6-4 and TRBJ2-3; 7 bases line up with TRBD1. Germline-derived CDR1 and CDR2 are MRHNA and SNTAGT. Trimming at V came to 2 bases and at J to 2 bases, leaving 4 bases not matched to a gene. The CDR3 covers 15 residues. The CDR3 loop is CASSDGQEPTDTQYF. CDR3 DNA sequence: TGTGCCAGCAGTGACGGACAGGAACCCACAGATACGCAGTATTTT.

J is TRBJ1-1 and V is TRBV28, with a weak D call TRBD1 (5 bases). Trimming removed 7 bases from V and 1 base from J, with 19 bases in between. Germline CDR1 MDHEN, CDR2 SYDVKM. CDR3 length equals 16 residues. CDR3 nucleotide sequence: TGTGCCAGCAACCAGGGTGGGGCGCTCGGGAACACTGAAGCTTTCTTT. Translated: CASNQGGALGNTEAFF.

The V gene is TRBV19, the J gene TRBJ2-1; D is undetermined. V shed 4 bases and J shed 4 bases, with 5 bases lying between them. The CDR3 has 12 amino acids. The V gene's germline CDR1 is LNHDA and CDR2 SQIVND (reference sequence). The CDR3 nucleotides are TGTGCCAGTAGTAAGCAGTACAATGAGCAGTTCTTC. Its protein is CASSKQYNEQFF.

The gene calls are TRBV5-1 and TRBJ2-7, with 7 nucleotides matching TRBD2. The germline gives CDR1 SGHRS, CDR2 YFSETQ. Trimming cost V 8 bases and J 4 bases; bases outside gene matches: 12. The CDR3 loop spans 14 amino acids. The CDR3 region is CARSAREDWYEQYF. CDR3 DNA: TGCGCCAGGAGCGCCCGGGAGGACTGGTACGAGCAGTACTTC.

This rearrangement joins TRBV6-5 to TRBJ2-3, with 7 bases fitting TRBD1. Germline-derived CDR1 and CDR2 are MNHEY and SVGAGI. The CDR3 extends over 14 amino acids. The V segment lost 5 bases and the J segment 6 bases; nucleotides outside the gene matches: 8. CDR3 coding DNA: TGTGCCAGCAGTCGAGTAGGGGGCCCCGATACGCAGTATTTT. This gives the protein CASSRVGGPDTQYF.

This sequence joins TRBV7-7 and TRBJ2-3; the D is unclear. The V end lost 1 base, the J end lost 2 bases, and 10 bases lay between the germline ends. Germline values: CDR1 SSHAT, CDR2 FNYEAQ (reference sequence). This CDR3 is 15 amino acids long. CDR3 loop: CASSLGGHSTDTQYF. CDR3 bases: TGTGCCAGCAGCTTAGGAGGCCACTCCACAGATACGCAGTATTTT.

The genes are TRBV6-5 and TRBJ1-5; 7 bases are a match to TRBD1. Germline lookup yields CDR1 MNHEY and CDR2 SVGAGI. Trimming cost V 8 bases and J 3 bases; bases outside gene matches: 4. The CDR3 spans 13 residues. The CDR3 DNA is TGTGCCAGCTGGGACAGCCTCAATCAGCCCCAGCATTTT. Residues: CASWDSLNQPQHF.

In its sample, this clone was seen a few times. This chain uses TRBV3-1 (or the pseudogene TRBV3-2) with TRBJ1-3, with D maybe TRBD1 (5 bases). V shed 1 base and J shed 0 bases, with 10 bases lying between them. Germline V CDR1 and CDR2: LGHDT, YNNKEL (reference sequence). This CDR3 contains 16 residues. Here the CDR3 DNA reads TGTGCCAGCAGCCAAGGGACATCCGACTCTGGAAACACCATATATTTT. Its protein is CASSQGTSDSGNTIYF.

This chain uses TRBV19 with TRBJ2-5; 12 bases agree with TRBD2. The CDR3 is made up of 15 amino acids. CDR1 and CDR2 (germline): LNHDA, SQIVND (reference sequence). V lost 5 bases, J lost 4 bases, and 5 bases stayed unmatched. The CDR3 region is CASSPGLAGRETQYF. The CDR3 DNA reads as TGTGCCAGTAGTCCCGGACTAGCGGGAAGAGAGACCCAGTACTTC.